Shown below are 28 T cell receptor beta chains from a single sample sequenced in a study of CD8 T cells in ankylosing spondylitis. TCRdb called the 5' RACE reads again in MiXCR, with one record for every CDR3 protein. The sample contains roughly 100,000 distinct CDR3 sequences, approximately 25% of which appear only once. The material sequenced was synovial fluid, either unsorted or a sorted T cell fraction (not recorded which). These receptors were taken from a male donor with ankylosing spondylitis.

The rearrangement joins TRBV6-2 or TRBV6-3 to TRBJ1-1; no clear D gene. The length of the CDR3 is 13 residues. The V gene's germline CDR1 is MNHEY and CDR2 SVGEGT. V lost 7 bases, J lost 1 base, and 10 bases lay in between. CDR3 amino acids: CASTSTANTEAFF. The CDR3 nucleotides read TGTGCCAGCACCTCGACGGCGAACACTGAAGCTTTCTTT.

This clonotype was counted only a few times. The V and J genes are TRBV20-1 and TRBJ2-2; D not resolved. This CDR3 is 11 amino acids long. Per germline, CDR1 DFQATT and CDR2 SNEGSKA (reference sequence). Trimming removed 4 bases from V and 3 bases from J, with 3 bases in between. The CDR3 DNA reads as TGCAGTGCTACAGACACCGGGGAGCTGTTTTTT. Its protein is CSATDTGELFF.

The V and J genes are TRBV20-1 and TRBJ1-1; no reliable D call. The V end was cut by 6 bases, the J end by 1 base, with 15 bases between. CDR1 and CDR2 (germline): DFQATT, SNEGSKA (reference sequence). The CDR3 is 14 residues long. CDR3 residues: CSAPGRGRNTEAFF. The CDR3, as DNA: TGCAGTGCCCCGGGCAGAGGAAGGAACACTGAAGCTTTCTTT.

This clonotype was seen just once. The chain is built from TRBV5-1 and TRBJ2-2; D unresolved. The CDR3 runs 17 residues. Germline V gene sequence: CDR1 SGHRS, CDR2 YFSETQ. V lost 1 base and J 2 bases, leaving 15 bases between the germline ends. CDR3 in DNA: TGCGCCAGCAGCTTGAAAGCACCCGAACGAAACACCGGGGAGCTGTTTTTT. Translating it yields CASSLKAPERNTGELFF.

This chain uses TRBV7-2 with TRBJ1-3; no definite D call. The CDR3 has 16 amino acids. Per the germline V gene, CDR1 is SGHTA and CDR2 is FQGNSA. V lost 4 bases and J lost 0, with 13 bases in between. The CDR3 protein is CASSSGPESSGNTIYF. The CDR3 DNA reads as TGTGCCAGCAGCTCTGGTCCCGAGAGCTCTGGAAACACCATATATTTT.

This clonotype showed up just a few times. The chain is built from TRBV20-1 and TRBJ2-5; possible D gene TRBD2, 7 bases. The length of the CDR3 is 13 residues. Looked up from germline, CDR1 is DFQATT and CDR2 is SNEGSKA (reference sequence). V was pared by 3 bases and J by 5 bases, with 13 bases between. The CDR3 sequence is CSARRGGLETQYF. The DNA for the CDR3 is TGCAGTGCTAGGAGGGGGGGTCTTGAGACCCAGTACTTC.

This sequence joins TRBV20-1 and TRBJ2-1, with TRBD2 identical over 14 bases. The CDR3 covers 16 residues. V lost 3 bases and J lost 8; bases outside the gene matches: 9. Germline CDR1 and CDR2: DFQATT and SNEGSKA (reference sequence). CDR3 in DNA: TGCAGTGCTAGGACTAGCGGGAGGGCCGGTGTCGATGAGCAGTTCTTC. It yields the protein CSARTSGRAGVDEQFF.

This clonotype was detected a few times. The chain has TRBV20-1 and TRBJ2-5; TRBD2 matches at 7 bases. In germline, CDR1 is DFQATT, CDR2 SNEGSKA (reference sequence). The ends lost 3 bases at V and 1 base at J; junction bases unmatched: 17. The CDR3 is made up of 18 amino acids. CDR3 sequence: CSARGSGLAELPQETQYF. The DNA for the CDR3 is TGCAGTGCTAGGGGTAGTGGGCTAGCGGAATTACCCCAAGAGACCCAGTACTTC.

This sequence joins TRBV12-3 or TRBV12-4 and TRBJ2-1; TRBD2 is a possible D gene (6 bases). The CDR3 sequence is 12 residues long. Trimming left V 6 bases short and J 6 bases short, with 9 bases between. The CDR3 protein is CASRWDSNEQFF. In DNA form, the CDR3 reads TGTGCCAGCAGATGGGACTCCAATGAGCAGTTCTTC.

This clonotype occurred a few times. The CDR3 spells CASSQRTEGNEQFF. DNA for the CDR3: TGTGCCAGCAGCCAAAGGACCGAGGGCAATGAGCAGTTCTTC. V usage is TRBV4-2 and J usage is TRBJ2-1, with a weak D call TRBD2 (5 bases). Germline V gene lookup returns CDR1 LGHNA and CDR2 YNFKEQ. Trimming removed 2 bases from V and 6 bases from J, with 11 bases in between. This CDR3 region has 14 residues.

This clonotype was detected only a few times. The genes are TRBV18 and TRBJ2-7, with 9 nucleotides matching TRBD1. This CDR3 has 15 residues. Germline V gives CDR1 KGHSH, CDR2 LQKENI. The V segment lost 2 bases and the J segment 4 bases; nucleotides outside the gene matches: 6. CDR3 in DNA: TGTGCCAGCTCACCAGGGATGACAGGGGGATACGAGCAGTACTTC. Translated, it gives CASSPGMTGGYEQYF.

Only a few counts were recorded for this clonotype. V gene TRBV5-1 combines with J gene TRBJ1-1; TRBD1 is a possible D gene (5 bases). Per germline, CDR1 SGHRS and CDR2 YFSETQ. V was pared by 0 bases and J by 4 bases, with 10 bases between. The CDR3 is made up of 14 amino acids. As DNA, the CDR3 is TGCGCCAGCAGCTTGGCAACAGGTATCACTGAAGCTTTCTTT. This encodes CASSLATGITEAFF.

V is TRBV7-6 and J is TRBJ2-5; 8 nucleotides line up with TRBD2. Trimming took 5 bases from V and 5 from J; bases not matched to a gene: 10. Per germline, CDR1 SGHVS and CDR2 FNYEAQ. This CDR3 is built from 15 residues. The CDR3 reads CASSTIAGPGETQYF. Here the CDR3 DNA reads TGTGCCAGCAGCACCATAGCGGGGCCCGGGGAGACCCAGTACTTC.

This clonotype has just a few counts. The chain carries TRBV21-1 and TRBJ2-5; TRBD1 is the table's D call, not checked against the DNA. TRBV21-1 is a pseudogene locus. There are 16 residues in the CDR3. The CDR3 sequence: CASSKDRAGAQETQYF. CDR3 DNA: TGTGCCAGCAGCAAAGATAGGGCAGGGGCCCAAGAGACCCAGTACTTC.

This clonotype turned up a few times. The V gene is TRBV6-1, the J gene TRBJ2-3; perhaps TRBD1 as D (5 bases). Germline V gene lookup returns CDR1 MNHNS and CDR2 SASEGT. This CDR3 comprises 12 residues. V shed 5 bases and J shed 10 bases, with 13 bases lying between them. CDR3 coding DNA: TGTGCCAGCAGTAACCAACAGGAACCGCAGTATTTT. Residues: CASSNQQEPQYF.

The chain uses TRBV5-4 and TRBJ1-1, with TRBD1 as a possible D gene (6 bases). CDR3 length: 15 amino acids. The V and J ends lost 4 bases and 3 bases respectively, with 16 bases between them. In germline, CDR1 is SGHNT, CDR2 YYREEE (reference sequence). The CDR3 nucleotides are TGTGCCAGCAGCACAGGGCTTCAGAGTTACACTGAAGCTTTCTTT. This translates into CASSTGLQSYTEAFF.

This clonotype was observed a handful of times. The V call is TRBV5-1, the J call TRBJ2-3; D call uncertain. CDR3 length equals 15 residues. V shed 0 bases and J shed 0 bases, with 8 bases lying between them. In germline, CDR1 is SGHRS, CDR2 YFSETQ. CDR3 DNA: TGCGCCAGCAGCTTGGCCGGGCTAAGCACAGATACGCAGTATTTT. Protein: CASSLAGLSTDTQYF. Based on the CDR3 plus reference TRBV5-1 and TRBJ2-3, the full variable domain is KAGVTQTPRYLIKTRGQQVTLSCSPISGHRSVSWYQQTPGQGLQFLFEYFSETQRNKGNFPGRFSGRQFSNSRSEMNVSTLELGDSALYLCASSLAGLSTDTQYFGPGTRLTVL.

This clonotype was recorded at least ten times. The gene calls are TRBV12-3 or TRBV12-4 and TRBJ1-1, with D possibly matching TRBD1 (5 bases). There are 15 residues in the CDR3. V shed 2 bases and J shed 2 bases, with 12 bases lying between them. This CDR3 is CASSLLQEDNTEAFF. The CDR3 DNA reads TGTGCCAGCAGTTTATTACAGGAGGACAACACTGAAGCTTTCTTT.

This chain joins TRBV4-2 and TRBJ2-1; unclear D gene. The CDR3 length is 15 residues. The ends were cut back, 0 bases at V and 2 bases at J, with 8 bases in the middle. Germline-derived CDR1 and CDR2 are LGHNA and YNFKEQ. The CDR3 reads CASSQDVAAYNEQFF. The CDR3 region has the DNA TGTGCCAGCAGCCAAGATGTTGCAGCCTACAATGAGCAGTTCTTC.

In this sample, this clonotype turned up a few times. The V call is TRBV7-9, the J call TRBJ1-2; TRBD1 might be the D (6 bases). The CDR3 has 13 residues. V lost 4 bases and J lost 8, with 14 bases in between. Germline CDR1 is SEHNR and CDR2 is FQNEAQ (reference sequence). The CDR3 nucleotides are TGTGCCAGCAGCTCAAGCAGGGGCGGAGGCTACACCTTC. As protein: CASSSSRGGGYTF. Complete variable domain (other parts from reference TRBV7-9 and TRBJ1-2): DTGVSQNPRHKITKRGQNVTFRCDPISEHNRLYWYRQTLGQGPEFLTYFQNEAQLEKSRLLSDRFSAERPKGSFSTLEIQRTEQGDSAMYLCASSSSRGGGYTFGSGTRLTVV.

V is TRBV12-3 or TRBV12-4 and J is TRBJ1-5; 9 bases line up with TRBD1. The V and J ends lost 0 bases and 6 bases, in that order; junction bases with no gene match: 3. The CDR3 sequence is 15 residues long. The CDR3 spells CASSLAGQGFQPQHF. CDR3 bases: TGTGCCAGCAGTTTAGCCGGACAGGGGTTTCAGCCCCAGCATTTT.

This clonotype was seen a few times. The genes are TRBV7-9 and TRBJ2-5; TRBD1 matches 8 bases. Germline V CDR1 and CDR2: SEHNR, FQNEAQ (reference sequence). V trimming: 4 bases; J trimming: 3 bases; junction bases outside the gene matches: 4. The CDR3 totals 14 residues. This chain's CDR3 is CASSSGQVKETQYF. The CDR3 DNA follows: TGTGCCAGCAGCTCGGGACAGGTTAAAGAGACCCAGTACTTC.

In this sample, this clonotype turned up a few times. At one boundary the junction diverges from the germline segment, which might be a read error. This chain links TRBV4-1 with TRBJ1-1; 7 positions agree with TRBD1. The germline V gene has CDR1 MGHRA and CDR2 YSYEKL. The CDR3 sequence is 15 residues long. The CDR3 reads CVSSQDTGERGKAFF. The CDR3 nucleotides are TGCGTCAGCAGCCAAGATACAGGGGAACGAGGAAAAGCTTTCTTT.

This clonotype was found many times. CDR3: CASSPSRLGGNEQFF. The CDR3 DNA reads as TGTGCCAGCTCACCCTCTCGGCTAGGGGGCAATGAGCAGTTCTTC. V gene TRBV18 combines with J gene TRBJ2-1; TRBD1 might be the D (6 bases). The CDR3 length is 15 residues. The V end was cut by 3 bases, the J end by 6 bases, with 15 bases between. Germline CDR1 is KGHSH and CDR2 is LQKENI.

In this sample, this clonotype turned up a few times. The chain recombines TRBV19 with TRBJ2-3, with 12 bases aligning to TRBD2. V gave up 0 bases and J gave up 5 bases; unmatched junction bases: 15. The CDR3 extends over 20 amino acids. Germline CDR1 LNHDA, CDR2 SQIVND (reference sequence). CDR3: CASSIDHAGPSGRAEDTQYF. CDR3 DNA: TGTGCCAGTAGTATAGATCATGCTGGGCCTAGCGGGAGGGCCGAAGATACGCAGTATTTT.

The chain couples TRBV7-2 to TRBJ2-1; D call uncertain. This CDR3 spans 11 amino acids. Germline CDR1 reads SGHTA; CDR2 reads FQGNSA. Trimming left V 5 bases short and J 10 bases short, with 9 bases between. CDR3 DNA: TGTGCCAGCAGCCCTCTTAGGGAGCAGTTCTTC. It codes for CASSPLREQFF.

This clonotype has more than one count but fewer than ten. The chain is built from TRBV24-1 and TRBJ1-1, with D possibly matching TRBD1 (6 bases). The CDR3 extends over 15 amino acids. Germline V gene data show CDR1 as KGHDR and CDR2 as SFDVKD. V dropped 5 bases and J dropped 1 base, with 13 bases sitting between them. Here the CDR3 DNA reads TGTGCCACCAGTGGTGCGGGGGCATCGAACACTGAAGCTTTCTTT. It encodes CATSGAGASNTEAFF.

The chain joins TRBV12-3 or TRBV12-4 to TRBJ1-5; 8 bases agree with TRBD1. There are 15 residues in the CDR3. Trimming at V came to 4 bases and at J to 4 bases, leaving 6 bases not matched to a gene. The CDR3 nucleotides read TGTGCCAGCAGTTCCGGGACAGGAGATAATCAGCCCCAGCATTTT. Its translation is CASSSGTGDNQPQHF.